The rows below give T cell receptor beta chains drawn from one sample of a study of patients and donors after allogeneic stem cell transplantation. One entry per CDR3 protein, called by TCRdb with MiXCR from the RT-PCR reads. Among hundreds of thousands of distinct CDR3 sequences listed, 16% were seen once. The sequenced sample was blood, either unsorted or a sorted T cell fraction (not recorded which). All receptors derive from a human donor who was either an allogeneic HSCT recipient or a stem cell or donor lymphocyte infusion donor (not recorded which). It is not recorded whose cells these are; they may come from a transplant donor. The CDR3 runs from the conserved cysteine through the conserved F or W. A D gene is named only where the DNA matches it firmly. Clone size is stated in some rows and not others, as once, few, many or a class when expanded.

CDR3nt | CDR3aa | j_gene | d_gene | abundance | v_gene
TGCAGCGTTGTCCTGGTGAAGGGGAACTATGGCTACACCTTC | CSVVLVKGNYGYTF | TRBJ1-2 | NA | few | TRBV29-1
TGTGCCTGGAGTGGTGAGCCCCGCTCTGGAAACACCATATATTTT | CAWSGEPRSGNTIYF | TRBJ1-3 | NA | NA | TRBV30
TGCAGCGTTGGACCCGGGACTTATACCTACAATGAGCAGTTCTTC | CSVGPGTYTYNEQFF | TRBJ2-1 | NA | NA | TRBV29-1
TGTGCCAGCAGTGACGGAGGCAACCCCCAGTTCTTC | CASSDGGNPQFF | TRBJ2-1 | NA | few | TRBV6-4
TGCGCCAGCACCCCTGTCCAGGCCGCCTACGAGCAGTACTTC | CASTPVQAAYEQYF | TRBJ2-7 | NA | many | TRBV5-1
TGTGCCAACCTTTTTTCTGGCGGGGAGCTGTTTTTT | CANLFSGGELFF | TRBJ2-2 | NA | NA | TRBV7-9
TGTGCCAGCAGTTTTCGCGGTAGTACGCAGTATTTT | CASSFRGSTQYF | TRBJ2-3 | NA | few | TRBV27
TGTGCCACCAGCAGAGTTACGCCCGCCGGGACGAACATTCAGTACTTC | CATSRVTPAGTNIQYF | TRBJ2-4 | NA | few | TRBV15
TGTGCCAGCAGCTTATTCCCCGGAAACACCGGGGAGCTGTTTTTT | CASSLFPGNTGELFF | TRBJ2-2 | NA | many | TRBV7-9
TGCGCCAGCCAGTTTCAGACAGGGGCGGACACTGAAGCTTTCTTT | CASQFQTGADTEAFF | TRBJ1-1 | TRBD1 | NA | TRBV4-1
TGCAGTGCTAGAGAAGACCCGTCTCCCGGAAACACCATATATTTT | CSAREDPSPGNTIYF | TRBJ1-3 | NA | NA | TRBV20-1
TGCAGGAACCTGGGGAACACTGAAGCTTTCTTT | CRNLGNTEAFF | TRBJ1-1 | NA | few | TRBV20-1
TGTGCCATCTCCGGCGGGCCCAATCAGCCCCAGCATTTT | CAISGGPNQPQHF | TRBJ1-5 | NA | NA | TRBV27
TGTGCCAGCAGTTTTTCCGGAGCAGATACGCAGTATTTT | CASSFSGADTQYF | TRBJ2-3 | NA | NA | TRBV12-3/TRBV12-4
TGTGCCAGCAGCTCAATAGCGGGAGAGGGCACCGGGGAGCTGTTTTTT | CASSSIAGEGTGELFF | TRBJ2-2 | TRBD2 | NA | TRBV7-6
TGTGCCAGTAACACACAGGGATATCAGCCCCAGCATTTT | CASNTQGYQPQHF | TRBJ1-5 | NA | NA | TRBV19
TGCGCCAGCAGCTGGGACAGGGGAGGGGGTGAGCAGTTCTTC | CASSWDRGGGEQFF | TRBJ2-1 | TRBD1 | NA | TRBV5-1
TGCGCCAGCAGCTTGGAAGGGGGGAACAACGAGCAGTACTTC | CASSLEGGNNEQYF | TRBJ2-7 | NA | few | TRBV5-1
TGTGCCAGCAGCTTTCTCCCGGGGAAGAGCAATCAGCCCCAGCATTTT | CASSFLPGKSNQPQHF | TRBJ1-5 | NA | few | TRBV11-1
TGCGCCAGCAGCCAAGGGGTTCCAGCCAAAAACATTCAGTACTTC | CASSQGVPAKNIQYF | TRBJ2-4 | NA | NA | TRBV4-1
TGTGCCAGCAACTTCGGTCACAGCCAAGAGACCCAGTACTTC | CASNFGHSQETQYF | TRBJ2-5 | NA | NA | TRBV9
TGTGCCAGCAGTCGGGACGTACAAGAGACCCAGTACTTC | CASSRDVQETQYF | TRBJ2-5 | NA | few | TRBV13
TGCAGCGTTTTTGGGGGGAGCTCCTACAATGAGCAGTTCTTC | CSVFGGSSYNEQFF | TRBJ2-1 | NA | NA | TRBV29-1
TGCAGTGCTAGTGGGCGGGCTGGAAACACCATATATTTT | CSASGRAGNTIYF | TRBJ1-3 | NA | few | TRBV20-1
TGTGCCAGCAGTTGGAGGGGTGGGGAGCTGTTTTTT | CASSWRGGELFF | TRBJ2-2 | NA | few | TRBV6-5
TGCGCCAGCAGCTTGGCACATACGAACACCGGGGAGCTGTTTTTT | CASSLAHTNTGELFF | TRBJ2-2 | NA | few | TRBV5-1
TGTGCCAGCAGTTTAGAAAGGCTTCGGGACCGGACCTACGAGCAGTACTTC | CASSLERLRDRTYEQYF | TRBJ2-7 | NA | few | TRBV12-3/TRBV12-4
TGTGCCAGCAGCTTCCCAGGGGGAATGGGCACCGGGGAGCTGTTTTTT | CASSFPGGMGTGELFF | TRBJ2-2 | TRBD1 | few | TRBV7-2
TGTGCCACCAGTGATAACAGGGGGCGCAGCCAGCCCCAGCATTTT | CATSDNRGRSQPQHF | TRBJ1-5 | TRBD1 | NA | TRBV24-1
TGCGCCAGCAGCTCAGGGACAGGGGCGGCCGGGGAGCTGTTTTTT | CASSSGTGAAGELFF | TRBJ2-2 | TRBD1 | few | TRBV5-1
TGTGCCAGCAGCCAAGGTCCCGGCTCCGCCTACGAGCAGTACTTC | CASSQGPGSAYEQYF | TRBJ2-7 | NA | few | TRBV3-1
TGTGCCAGCAGCGTGGGGTTGGACCCATTGAACTATGGCTACACCTTC | CASSVGLDPLNYGYTF | TRBJ1-2 | NA | few | TRBV9
TGTGCCAGCAGCTTAAGGGACATCGTGTACAATGAGCAGTTCTTC | CASSLRDIVYNEQFF | TRBJ2-1 | NA | NA | TRBV7-2
TGCGCCAGCAGCCCCTACAGGACAGGGGCGAACACTGAAGCTTTCTTT | CASSPYRTGANTEAFF | TRBJ1-1 | TRBD1 | NA | TRBV5-1
TGTGCCAGCAGTCGCATAGGGACAGGGGGAAATCAGCCCCAGCATTTT | CASSRIGTGGNQPQHF | TRBJ1-5 | TRBD1 | many | TRBV12-3/TRBV12-4
TGCAGTGCTAGAGAAGGTTCAGATACGCAGTATTTT | CSAREGSDTQYF | TRBJ2-3 | NA | few | TRBV20-1
TGCGCCAGCAGTCATATTACAGGCTTGAACACTGAAGCTTTCTTT | CASSHITGLNTEAFF | TRBJ1-1 | NA | few | TRBV5-1
TGCGCCAGCAGCGTAGAGGGGGGGGAATCACCCCTCCACTTT | CASSVEGGESPLHF | TRBJ1-6 | NA | few | TRBV4-3
TGTGCCAGCACCAAGGAGGGGGGTCTGAACACCGGGGAGCTGTTTTTT | CASTKEGGLNTGELFF | TRBJ2-2 | NA | NA | TRBV2
TGCAGCGTTGAAGGCAGGGGGCCAGAGACCCAGTACTTC | CSVEGRGPETQYF | TRBJ2-5 | TRBD1 | many | TRBV29-1
TGTGCCAGCAGCTTGAACCCCTCCGAGCAGTACTTC | CASSLNPSEQYF | TRBJ2-7 | NA | NA | TRBV5-6
TGTGCCAGCAGCAAAGGGACAGGGGCGCGATACGAGCAGTACTTC | CASSKGTGARYEQYF | TRBJ2-7 | TRBD1 | NA | TRBV7-2
TGCGCCAGCAGCCAAGGCCGTCTAGCGGGAACCGGGGAGCTGTTTTTT | CASSQGRLAGTGELFF | TRBJ2-2 | TRBD2 | NA | TRBV4-1
TGTGCCAGCACCAAGGGGCTAGCGGGGTCCTACGAGCAGTACTTC | CASTKGLAGSYEQYF | TRBJ2-7 | TRBD2 | NA | TRBV5-4
TGTGCCAGCACCTCCCCACGGCTAGCGGGAGGGGGGAATGAGCAGTTCTTC | CASTSPRLAGGGNEQFF | TRBJ2-1 | TRBD2 | few | TRBV11-3
TGTGCCAGCAGTTCCACCGACTTGGGCTCCTACGAGCAGTACTTC | CASSSTDLGSYEQYF | TRBJ2-7 | NA | NA | TRBV6-5
TGTGCCAGCAGCCCGACGGGAGCAAGTGGCTACACCTTC | CASSPTGASGYTF | TRBJ1-2 | NA | NA | TRBV5-6
TGTGCCAGCTCAATCACAGGTCGGGTTGAGCAGTTCTTC | CASSITGRVEQFF | TRBJ2-1 | NA | NA | TRBV18
TGTGCCAGCACCATTGAGGGACTTACGAATCAGCCCCAGCATTTT | CASTIEGLTNQPQHF | TRBJ1-5 | NA | NA | TRBV6-2/TRBV6-3
TGTGCCAGTAGTGCAAGAGGGACAGGGTCCCGGCCCCAGCATTTT | CASSARGTGSRPQHF | TRBJ1-5 | TRBD1 | NA | TRBV19
TGTGCCAGCAGTTACTCAAAGAGGGGAATGGGCGGGGAGCTGTTTTTT | CASSYSKRGMGGELFF | TRBJ2-2 | NA | NA | TRBV6-5
TGTGCCAGCAGTAAGGGACTAGCGGGAGGGAGGAATGAGCAGTTCTTC | CASSKGLAGGRNEQFF | TRBJ2-1 | TRBD2 | NA | TRBV6-1
TGTGCCAGCAGTAGGGCATCAGATGAGCAGTTCTTC | CASSRASDEQFF | TRBJ2-1 | NA | NA | TRBV6-6
TGTGCCAGCAGTACCCGTTTATCCACCGTTCTTGCCCATGAGCAGTTCTTC | CASSTRLSTVLAHEQFF | TRBJ2-1 | NA | NA | TRBV6-1
TGCAGCGTTGGGGGGGCCAAGGGAAACACCATATATTTT | CSVGGAKGNTIYF | TRBJ1-3 | NA | few | TRBV29-1
TGTGCCAGCAGAACCGGGACTTCGAACACCGGGGAGCTGTTTTTT | CASRTGTSNTGELFF | TRBJ2-2 | NA | NA | TRBV12-3/TRBV12-4
TGTGCCATCAGGCCTAGCGGGAGCAGAATTGAGCAGTACTTC | CAIRPSGSRIEQYF | TRBJ2-7 | TRBD2 | few | TRBV10-3
TGTGCCAGCAGAGGTAGCGGGGGTAGCAAAGAGACCCAGTACTTC | CASRGSGGSKETQYF | TRBJ2-5 | TRBD2 | few | TRBV6-1
TGTGCCACCAGTGCCCGCGGGGGCAATCACAATGAGCAGTTCTTC | CATSARGGNHNEQFF | TRBJ2-1 | NA | once | TRBV24-1